The rows below give T cell receptor beta chains drawn from one sample of a study of T cell repertoires in cytomegalovirus infection. TCRdb called the reads again in MiXCR, with one record for every CDR3 protein. The sample lists approximately 500,000 distinct CDR3 sequences; around 11% were seen once. What was sequenced was PBMCs. The receptor set was obtained from a human donor in good health (CMV status not recorded). Some clones in this sample may be carry-over from other donors' samples. Each CDR3 is given with its conserved first and last residue. The order of the fields is J gene, V gene, D gene, clone size, CDR3 protein, CDR3 DNA. The D gene is left open where the match is weak. The size field is filled for only some rows; it gives once, few, many or a size class.

J: TRBJ2-7
V: TRBV28
D: TRBD1
size: NA
CDR3: CASHGPGQHYEQYF
DNA: TGTGCCAGCCATGGCCCGGGACAGCACTACGAGCAGTACTTC

J: TRBJ2-7
V: TRBV4-2
D: TRBD2
size: NA
CDR3: CASSQATSGYEQYF
DNA: TGTGCCAGCAGCCAAGCGACTAGCGGGTACGAGCAGTACTTC

J: TRBJ1-6
V: TRBV6-1
D: TRBD1
size: many
CDR3: CASSSGTGVSSPLHF
DNA: TGTGCCAGCAGTTCCGGGACAGGGGTTAGTTCACCCCTCCACTTT

J: TRBJ1-5
V: TRBV28
D: NA
size: many
CDR3: CASSFGQRYQPQHF
DNA: TGTGCCAGCAGTTTTGGGCAACGATATCAGCCCCAGCATTTT

J: TRBJ2-2
V: TRBV7-9
D: NA
size: many
CDR3: CASSSRQANTGELFF
DNA: TGTGCCAGCAGCTCCAGACAGGCGAACACCGGGGAGCTGTTTTTT

J: TRBJ1-1
V: TRBV6-2/TRBV6-3
D: TRBD1
size: NA
CDR3: CASSINRDSEAFF
DNA: TGTGCCAGCAGTATCAACCGGGACAGTGAAGCTTTCTTT

J: TRBJ2-6
V: TRBV7-9
D: NA
size: many
CDR3: CASSLQFGANVLTF
DNA: TGTGCCAGCAGCCTTCAATTTGGGGCCAACGTCCTGACTTTC

J: TRBJ1-2
V: TRBV18
D: NA
size: once
CDR3: CASSPRVEAPGYTF
DNA: TGTGCCAGCTCACCGCGGGTGGAGGCCCCTGGCTACACCTTC

J: TRBJ2-7
V: TRBV5-6
D: NA
size: many
CDR3: CASSLAGPLNYEQYF
DNA: TGTGCCAGCAGCTTGGCGGGACCACTGAACTACGAGCAGTACTTC

J: TRBJ2-7
V: TRBV20-1
D: NA
size: many
CDR3: CSAREGPHHEQYF
DNA: TGCAGTGCTAGGGAAGGCCCGCACCACGAGCAGTACTTC

J: TRBJ2-4
V: TRBV7-2
D: NA
size: many
CDR3: CASSRLRVSSWNIQYF
DNA: TGTGCCAGCAGCCGATTACGCGTATCGAGTTGGAACATTCAGTACTTC

J: TRBJ2-1
V: TRBV28
D: TRBD2
size: many
CDR3: CATLSGGVDEQFF
DNA: TGTGCCACCCTAAGCGGGGGAGTAGATGAGCAGTTCTTC

J: TRBJ2-2
V: TRBV27
D: NA
size: NA
CDR3: CASSSGVGTGELFF
DNA: TGTGCCAGCAGTTCTGGGGTTGGGACCGGGGAGCTGTTTTTT

J: TRBJ2-3
V: TRBV2
D: NA
size: many
CDR3: CASSELLSTDTQYF
DNA: TGTGCCAGCAGTGAGCTGTTGAGCACAGATACGCAGTATTTT

J: TRBJ2-1
V: TRBV7-9
D: NA
size: many
CDR3: CASSFVSFNEQFF
DNA: TGTGCCAGCAGCTTCGTCTCTTTCAATGAGCAGTTCTTC